This T cell receptor beta chain is drawn from a study of T-cell memory formation after mild COVID-19. Notes on the study in general: Nothing confirmed that second-wave clones peaking on day 37 were specific for SARS-CoV-2.

Details on this clonotype: The antigen is unknown.

Using its own MiXCR run on the 5' RACE reads, TCRdb lists one record per CDR3 protein. Of 550,000 to 650,000 distinct CDR3 sequences listed, around 15% are singletons. CDR1 and CDR2 from the germline V gene are SGHNT and YYREEE (reference sequence). The CDR3 consists of 13 residues. V was clipped by 4 bases and J by 3 bases, with 11 bases between them. This sequence was found in an adult woman who had mild COVID-19 (a few samples of this study predate the infection). Cell type and time point are not known. Sequencing input: PBMCs or a T cell subset sorted from them (not recorded which). The chain couples TRBV5-4 to TRBJ2-7; the D is unclear. DNA for the CDR3: TGTGCCAGCAGCGAAAACGAATTCTACGAGCAGTACTTC. Translated, it gives CASSENEFYEQYF. The full variable domain, completed using reference TRBV5-4 and TRBJ2-7, is ETGVTQSPTHLIKTRGQQVTLRCSSQSGHNTVSWYQQALGQGPQFIFQYYREEENGRGNFPPRFSGLQFPNYSSELNVNALELDDSALYLCASSENEFYEQYFGPGTRLTVT.